This entry concerns a single T cell receptor beta chain. What antigen it recognizes has not been identified. Base qualities are not provided; no much larger clone lies one nucleotide away. Its CDR3 holds 17 amino acids, cysteine through phenylalanine. Only the CDR3 DNA is retained, 51 bases long and in frame from the first base. V lost 0 bases and J lost 0 bases; the stretch between them is 12 bases long. The germline V gene encodes CDR1 MGHRA and CDR2 YSYEKL. These data originate in a study of blood T cell repertoires in COVID-19 (dated by TCRdb to 2018 to 2020). Study-level background: Samples covering the acute and convalescent phases of COVID-19 were provided by collaborators in the United States, Italy and Spain. Where available, HLA class I and class II types were taken from metadata supplied by the sample provider and were not determined by assay-based typing. The samples were drawn from the first 160 participants of the ongoing ImmuneRACE study and from about 1,200 subjects provided by 6 global collaborators. The sample metadata nearly always contained a de-identified subject ID, COVID-19 status, age in years and sex. Subjects who had been exposed to COVID-19, were actively infected with it, or had recovered from it provided the deeply sampled blood TCRbeta repertoires that made up the dataset. The material from the prospective study consisted of cDNA or gDNA derived from T cells, B-cell-depleted T cells, or PBMCs. The repertoires were released in a freely available public database meant as a resource for research on the immune response to SARS-CoV-2.

Samples from volunteer blood donors who had recovered from COVID-19 were contributed by a second Seattle source. Whole blood was collected in K2EDTA tubes by collaborating institutions according to the institutions' own protocols. For TCRbeta analysis, collaborators shipped samples as frozen whole blood, isolated PBMCs, or DNA extracted from either of those sample types. The immunoSEQ Assay, a bias-controlled multiplex PCR, was used to amplify TCRbeta CDR3 regions from genomic DNA. In the authors' own workflow: The number of nucleated cells in each sample was estimated from the amplification of reference gene primers within the assay. To quantify the absolute abundance of each unique TCRbeta CDR3 rearrangement, sequence reads were collapsed and filtered. For each sample, productive Simpson clonality was calculated by taking the square root of Simpson's diversity index across productive rearrangements. As stored in TCRdb, this immuneACCESS dataset retains in-frame rearrangements with V and J assigned. A fraction of the clones does not appear; measured against another copy, unresolved V genes explain less than half of the discrepancy, and the remainder lacks a known reason. From that table come the V and J calls and clone size; the DNA was used to work out D and trimming. The sample records a few hundred thousand clones, roughly 80% of which are singletons. Under 5.5% of the sample lies in the top ten.

What the study reported, not specific to this receptor: The quantity of clinical and demographic metadata differed by source and by participant and was supplied without curation.

The rearrangement combines TRBV4-1 with TRBJ2-1, with TRBD2 tentatively as D gene (6 bases match). The source is a man aged 55 to 69 who had recovered from COVID-19. Sequencing used peripheral blood. Here is the DNA: TGCGCCAGCAGCCAAGATAGCGGTTCGAGCTCCTACAATGAGCAGTTCTTC. Its product reads: CASSQDSGSSSYNEQFF.